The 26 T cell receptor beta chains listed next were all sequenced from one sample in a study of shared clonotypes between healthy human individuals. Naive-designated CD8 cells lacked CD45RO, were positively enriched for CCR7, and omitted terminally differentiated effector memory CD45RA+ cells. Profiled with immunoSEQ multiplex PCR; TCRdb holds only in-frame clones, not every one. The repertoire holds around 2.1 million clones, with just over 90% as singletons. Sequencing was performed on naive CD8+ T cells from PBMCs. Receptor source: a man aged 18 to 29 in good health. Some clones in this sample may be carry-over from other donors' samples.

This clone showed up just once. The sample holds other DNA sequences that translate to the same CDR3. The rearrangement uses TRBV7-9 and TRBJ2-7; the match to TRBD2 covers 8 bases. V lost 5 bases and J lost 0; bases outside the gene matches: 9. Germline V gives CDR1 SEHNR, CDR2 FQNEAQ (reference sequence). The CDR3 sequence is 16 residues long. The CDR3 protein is CASSPLAGRSSYEQYF. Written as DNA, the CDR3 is TGTGCCAGCAGCCCTTTAGCGGGGAGGAGCTCCTACGAGCAGTACTTC.

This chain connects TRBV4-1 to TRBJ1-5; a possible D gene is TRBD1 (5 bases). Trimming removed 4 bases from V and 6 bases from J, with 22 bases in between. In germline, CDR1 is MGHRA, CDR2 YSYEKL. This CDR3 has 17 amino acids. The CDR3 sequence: CASSLKMVEGGAQPQHF. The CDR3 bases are TGCGCCAGCAGCCTAAAAATGGTTGAAGGAGGGGCTCAGCCCCAGCATTTT.

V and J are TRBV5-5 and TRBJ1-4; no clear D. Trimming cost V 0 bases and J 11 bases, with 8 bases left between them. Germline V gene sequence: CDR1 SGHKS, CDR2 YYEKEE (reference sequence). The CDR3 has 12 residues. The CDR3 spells CASSLVGPKLFF. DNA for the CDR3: TGTGCCAGCAGCTTGGTAGGACCGAAACTGTTTTTT.

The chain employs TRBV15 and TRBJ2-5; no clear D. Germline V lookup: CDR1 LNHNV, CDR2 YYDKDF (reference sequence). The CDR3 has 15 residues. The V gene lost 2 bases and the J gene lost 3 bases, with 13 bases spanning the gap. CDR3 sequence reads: CATSRTQRPKETQYF. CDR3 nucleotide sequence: TGTGCCACCAGCAGAACGCAACGGCCCAAAGAGACCCAGTACTTC.

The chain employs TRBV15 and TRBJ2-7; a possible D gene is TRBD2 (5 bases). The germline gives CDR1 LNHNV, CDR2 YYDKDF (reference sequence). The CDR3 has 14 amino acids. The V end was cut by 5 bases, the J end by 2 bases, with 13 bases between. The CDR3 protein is CATSSAGNTYEQYF. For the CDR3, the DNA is TGTGCCACCAGCTCGGCGGGCAACACCTACGAGCAGTACTTC.

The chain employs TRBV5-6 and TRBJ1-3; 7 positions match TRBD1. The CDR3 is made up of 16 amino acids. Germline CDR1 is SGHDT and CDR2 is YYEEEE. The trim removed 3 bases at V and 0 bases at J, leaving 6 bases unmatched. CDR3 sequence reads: CASSSGGTDSGNTIYF. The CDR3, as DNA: TGTGCCAGCAGCTCGGGTGGGACAGACTCTGGAAACACCATATATTTT. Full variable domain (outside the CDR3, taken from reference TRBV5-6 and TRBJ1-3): DAGVTQSPTHLIKTRGQQVTLRCSPKSGHDTVSWYQQALGQGPQFIFQYYEEEERQRGNFPDRFSGHQFPNYSSELNVNALLLGDSALYLCASSSGGTDSGNTIYFGEGSWLTVV.

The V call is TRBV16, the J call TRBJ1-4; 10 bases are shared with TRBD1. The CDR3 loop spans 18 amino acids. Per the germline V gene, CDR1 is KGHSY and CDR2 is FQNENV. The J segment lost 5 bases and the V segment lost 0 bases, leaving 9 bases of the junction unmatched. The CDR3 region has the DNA TGTGCCAGCAGCCAATCGTACCGGCCGGGACAGGGGAATGAAAAACTGTTTTTT. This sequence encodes CASSQSYRPGQGNEKLFF.

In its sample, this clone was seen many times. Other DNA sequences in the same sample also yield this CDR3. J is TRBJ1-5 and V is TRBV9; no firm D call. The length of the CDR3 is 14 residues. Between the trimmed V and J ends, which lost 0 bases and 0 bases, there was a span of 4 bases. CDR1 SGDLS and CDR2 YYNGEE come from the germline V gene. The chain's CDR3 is CASSVGDSNQPQHF. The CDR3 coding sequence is TGTGCCAGCAGCGTAGGGGATAGCAATCAGCCCCAGCATTTT.

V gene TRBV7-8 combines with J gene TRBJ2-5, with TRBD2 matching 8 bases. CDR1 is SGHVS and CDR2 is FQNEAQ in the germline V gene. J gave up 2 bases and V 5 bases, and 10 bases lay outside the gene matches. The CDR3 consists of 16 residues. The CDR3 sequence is CASSPSPGGFQETQYF. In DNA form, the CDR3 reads TGTGCCAGCAGCCCCTCGCCGGGAGGGTTTCAAGAGACCCAGTACTTC.

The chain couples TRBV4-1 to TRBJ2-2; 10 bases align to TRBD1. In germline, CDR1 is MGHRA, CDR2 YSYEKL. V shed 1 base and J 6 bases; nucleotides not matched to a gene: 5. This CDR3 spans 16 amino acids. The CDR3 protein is CASSQVRDRGPGELFF. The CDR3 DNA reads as TGCGCCAGCAGCCAAGTTAGGGACAGGGGTCCCGGGGAGCTGTTTTTT.

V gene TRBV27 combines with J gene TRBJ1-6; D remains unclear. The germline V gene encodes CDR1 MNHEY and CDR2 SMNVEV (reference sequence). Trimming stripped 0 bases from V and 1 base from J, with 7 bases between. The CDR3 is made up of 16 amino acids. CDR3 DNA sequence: TGTGCCAGCAGTTTATCCGGCGGATCCTATAATTCACCCCTCCACTTT. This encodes CASSLSGGSYNSPLHF.

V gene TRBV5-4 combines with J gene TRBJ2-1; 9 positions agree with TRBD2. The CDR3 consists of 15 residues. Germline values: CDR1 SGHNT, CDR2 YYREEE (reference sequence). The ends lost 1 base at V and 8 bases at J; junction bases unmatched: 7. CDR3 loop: CASSLYNSGSHEQFF. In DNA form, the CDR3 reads TGTGCCAGCAGCTTGTATAATAGCGGGAGTCATGAGCAGTTCTTC.

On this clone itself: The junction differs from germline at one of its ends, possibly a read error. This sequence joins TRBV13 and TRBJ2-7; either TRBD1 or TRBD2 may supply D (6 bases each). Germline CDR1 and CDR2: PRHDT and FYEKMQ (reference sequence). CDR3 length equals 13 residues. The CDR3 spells CASSEGLFSEGDF. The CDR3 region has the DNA TGTGCCAGCAGCGAGGGACTCTTTTCCGAGGGGGACTTC.

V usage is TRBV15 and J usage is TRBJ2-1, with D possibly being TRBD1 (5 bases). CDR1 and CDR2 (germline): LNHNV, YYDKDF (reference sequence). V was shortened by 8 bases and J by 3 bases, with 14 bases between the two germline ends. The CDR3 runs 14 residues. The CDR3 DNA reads TGTGCCACCCAAGACCCAGGGAACTACAATGAGCAGTTCTTC. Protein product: CATQDPGNYNEQFF.

CDR3 sequence (DNA): TGTGCCAGCAGCCGCCGGCCTAGCGGGGGGAATGAGCAGTTCTTC. Translation: CASSRRPSGGNEQFF. V gene TRBV7-3 combines with J gene TRBJ2-1; 11 bases line up with TRBD2. This CDR3 has 15 residues. Germline lookup yields CDR1 SGHTA and CDR2 FQGTGA. The V segment lost 5 bases and the J segment 7 bases; nucleotides outside the gene matches: 7.

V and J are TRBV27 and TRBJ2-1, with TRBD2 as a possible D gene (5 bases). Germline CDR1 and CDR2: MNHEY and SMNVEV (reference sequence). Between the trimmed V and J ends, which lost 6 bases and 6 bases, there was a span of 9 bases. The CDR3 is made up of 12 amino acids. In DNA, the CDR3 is TGTGCCAGCAGCACTAGGCCCAATGAGCAGTTCTTC. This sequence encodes CASSTRPNEQFF.

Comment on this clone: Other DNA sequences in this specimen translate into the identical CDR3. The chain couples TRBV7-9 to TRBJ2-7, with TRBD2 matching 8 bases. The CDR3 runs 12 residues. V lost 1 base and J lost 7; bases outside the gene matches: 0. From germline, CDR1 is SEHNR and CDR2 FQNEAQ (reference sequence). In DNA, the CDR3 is TGTGCCAGCAGCTTAGGACTAGCGGAGCAGTACTTC. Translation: CASSLGLAEQYF.

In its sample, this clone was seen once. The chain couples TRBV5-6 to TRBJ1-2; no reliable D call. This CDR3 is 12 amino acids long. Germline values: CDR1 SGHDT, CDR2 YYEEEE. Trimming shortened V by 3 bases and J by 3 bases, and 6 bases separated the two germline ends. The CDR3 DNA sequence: TGTGCCAGCAGCTCTTTGGACTATGGCTACACCTTC. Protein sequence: CASSSLDYGYTF.

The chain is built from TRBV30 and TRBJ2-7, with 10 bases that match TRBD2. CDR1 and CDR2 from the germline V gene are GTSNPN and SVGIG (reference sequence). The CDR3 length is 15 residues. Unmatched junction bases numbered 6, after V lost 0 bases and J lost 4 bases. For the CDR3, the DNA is TGTGCCTGGAGTGTTACTAGGACTAGCGGATACGAGCAGTACTTC. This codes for CAWSVTRTSGYEQYF.

The CDR3 protein is CASSYRATGELFF. In nucleotides, the CDR3 is TGCGCCAGCAGTTACAGGGCTACCGGGGAGCTGTTTTTT. The genes are TRBV4-3 and TRBJ2-2, with D tentatively TRBD1 (6 bases). CDR1 and CDR2 (germline): LGHNA, YSLEER. This CDR3 spans 13 amino acids. Trimming took off 6 bases at V and 5 bases at J, with 10 bases between the two ends.

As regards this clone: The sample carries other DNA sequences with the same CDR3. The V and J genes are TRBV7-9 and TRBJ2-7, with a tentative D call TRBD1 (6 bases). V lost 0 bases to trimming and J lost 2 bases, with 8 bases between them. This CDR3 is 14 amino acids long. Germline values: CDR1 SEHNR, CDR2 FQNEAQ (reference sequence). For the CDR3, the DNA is TGTGCCAGCAGCTTAGCCGGACAGACCTACGAGCAGTACTTC. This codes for CASSLAGQTYEQYF. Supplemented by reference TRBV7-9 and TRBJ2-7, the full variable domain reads DTGVSQNPRHKITKRGQNVTFRCDPISEHNRLYWYRQTLGQGPEFLTYFQNEAQLEKSRLLSDRFSAERPKGSFSTLEIQRTEQGDSAMYLCASSLAGQTYEQYFGPGTRLTVT.

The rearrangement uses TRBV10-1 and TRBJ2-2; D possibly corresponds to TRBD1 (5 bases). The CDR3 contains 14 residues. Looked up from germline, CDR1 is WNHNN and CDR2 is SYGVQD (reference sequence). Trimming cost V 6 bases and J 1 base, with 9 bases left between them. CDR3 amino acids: CASRLRENTGELFF. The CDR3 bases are TGCGCCAGCAGGCTCAGGGAGAACACCGGGGAGCTGTTTTTT.

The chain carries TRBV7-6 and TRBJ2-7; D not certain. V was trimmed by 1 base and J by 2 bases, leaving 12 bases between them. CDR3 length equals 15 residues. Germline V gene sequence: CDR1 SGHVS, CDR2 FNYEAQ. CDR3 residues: CASSLVGASTYEQYF. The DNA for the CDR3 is TGTGCCAGCAGCTTAGTTGGCGCCAGCACCTACGAGCAGTACTTC.

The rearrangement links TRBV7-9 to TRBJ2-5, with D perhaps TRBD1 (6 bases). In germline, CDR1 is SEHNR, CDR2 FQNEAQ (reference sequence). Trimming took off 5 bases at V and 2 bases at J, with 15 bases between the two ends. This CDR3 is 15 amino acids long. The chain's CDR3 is CASSRHGTPQETQYF. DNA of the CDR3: TGTGCCAGCAGCCGTCACGGGACACCTCAAGAGACCCAGTACTTC. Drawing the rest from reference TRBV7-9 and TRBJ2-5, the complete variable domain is DTGVSQNPRHKITKRGQNVTFRCDPISEHNRLYWYRQTLGQGPEFLTYFQNEAQLEKSRLLSDRFSAERPKGSFSTLEIQRTEQGDSAMYLCASSRHGTPQETQYFGPGTRLLVL.

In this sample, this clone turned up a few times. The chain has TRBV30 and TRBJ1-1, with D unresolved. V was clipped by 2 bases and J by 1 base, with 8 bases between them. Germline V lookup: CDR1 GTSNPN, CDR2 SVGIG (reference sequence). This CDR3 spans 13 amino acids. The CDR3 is CAWSSAENTEAFF. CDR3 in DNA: TGTGCCTGGAGTTCCGCGGAGAACACTGAAGCTTTCTTT.

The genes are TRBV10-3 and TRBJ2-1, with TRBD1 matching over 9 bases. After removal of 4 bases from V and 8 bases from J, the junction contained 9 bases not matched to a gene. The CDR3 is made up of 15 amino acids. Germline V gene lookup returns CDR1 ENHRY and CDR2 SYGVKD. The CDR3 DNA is TGTGCCATCAGTGCCGGGACAGGGCTCGGGGATGAGCAGTTCTTC. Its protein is CAISAGTGLGDEQFF.